A selection of T cell receptor beta chains follows, all from one sample in a study of technical replicates of blood from a handful of donors. Profiled with immunoSEQ multiplex PCR; TCRdb holds only in-frame clones, not every one. Among some 57,000 clones listed, 97% were seen once. The specimen was T cells isolated from PBMCs. The receptors come from a human donor in good health. Each CDR3 is given without its conserved first and last residue.

>TRBV28
ASSLPFLAGSYEQY
>TRBV29-1
SVRGRGSFYGYT
>TRBV25-1
ASSVKGTGLNTEAF
>TRBV27
ASTGQGIYEQY
>TRBV19
ATRGRVTYSGYT
>TRBV27
ASKLGASGAYEQY
>TRBV7-6
ASSPTSGGAHEQY
>TRBV29-1
SVTSGTGNQPQH
>TRBV7-9
ASSPGAAKNIQY
>TRBV2
ASSEIWRAQSYGYT
>TRBV9
ASSEPGTGRIGEQF
>TRBV7-8
ASSLGFELAGSFGETQY
>TRBV6-1
ASVAGVQETQY
>TRBV7-9
AIRQGYTGELF
>TRBV6-1
ASSFDRGDYGYT
>TRBV5-6
ASSLTGADTQY
>TRBV5-1
ASSSGQGISYEQY
>TRBV6-4
ASSEAAGEINEQF
>TRBV6-6
ASSSGSQNTEAF
>TRBV5-1
ASSSVYVGGGAYSTDTQY
>TRBV7-8
ASSFDGESTEAF
>TRBV30
AWSRTENTEAF
>TRBV4-1
ASSQGKAGGRAKNIQY
>TRBV2
ATSKAFRTEAF
>TRBV4-1
ASSQEGGYSNQPQH
>TRBV7-2
ASSRGTGPVGYT
>TRBV4-2
ASSQGYTGELF
>TRBV5-1
ASSLTYLGAGGDNEQF